A single sample is the source of the 25 T cell receptor beta chains below, sequenced in a study of follicular helper T cells after annual influenza vaccination. As for time point: 2013-2014 season, 7 days after vaccination. TCRdb's copy holds only in-frame clones and misses some; the assay was immunoSEQ multiplex PCR. The sample lists around 5,300 clones, roughly nine tenths occurring once. Sample: CXCR5+ CD38- circulating T follicular helper cells from blood, taken 7 days after influenza vaccination. Subset noted: circulating Tfh, non-naive CD4+CXCR5+PD-1+ (ICOS+CD38+ or ICOS-CD38-). Receptors were obtained from an adult who received the influenza vaccine.

The genes are TRBV27 and TRBJ2-5, with 8 positions matching TRBD2. CDR3 size: 13 residues. Germline V gene data show CDR1 as MNHEY and CDR2 as SMNVEV (reference sequence). J gave up 7 bases and V 5 bases, and 6 bases lay outside the gene matches. CDR3 in amino acids: CASSQRREGTQYF. In nucleotides, the CDR3 is TGTGCCAGCAGTCAACGACGGGAGGGGACCCAGTACTTC.

V and J are TRBV28 and TRBJ2-1; D ambiguous. Per the germline V gene, CDR1 is MDHEN and CDR2 is SYDVKM. Trimming took 2 bases from V and 4 from J, leaving 3 bases between them. The CDR3 totals 12 residues. CDR3 in amino acids: CASSLLYNEQFF. The CDR3 DNA reads TGTGCCAGCAGTTTACTGTACAATGAGCAGTTCTTC.

This chain uses TRBV7-9 with TRBJ2-2; the match to TRBD1 covers 8 bases. The CDR3 sequence is 15 residues long. Unmatched junction bases numbered 8, after V lost 7 bases and J lost 4 bases. Germline lookup yields CDR1 SEHNR and CDR2 FQNEAQ (reference sequence). CDR3 in DNA: TGTGCCAGCACAACCGGACAGGGTCGCACCGGGGAGCTGTTTTTT. Residues: CASTTGQGRTGELFF. The variable domain in full, completed from reference TRBV7-9 and TRBJ2-2, reads DTGVSQNPRHKITKRGQNVTFRCDPISEHNRLYWYRQTLGQGPEFLTYFQNEAQLEKSRLLSDRFSAERPKGSFSTLEIQRTEQGDSAMYLCASTTGQGRTGELFFGEGSRLTVL.

This clone is a singleton in its sample. The chain is built from TRBV19 and TRBJ1-1; the D gene is possibly TRBD1 (5 bases). The germline V and J ends were trimmed by 2 bases and 5 bases, with 12 bases remaining between them. The V gene's germline CDR1 is LNHDA and CDR2 SQIVND (reference sequence). This CDR3 contains 14 residues. CDR3 in DNA: TGTGCCAGTAGTATAACCAGGGAAGGGACTGAAGCTTTCTTT. It specifies CASSITREGTEAFF. The entire variable domain, with the rest obtained from reference TRBV19 and TRBJ1-1, is as follows: DGGITQSPKYLFRKEGQNVTLSCEQNLNHDAMYWYRQDPGQGLRLIYYSQIVNDFQKGDIAEGYSVSREKKESFPLTVTSAQKNPTAFYLCASSITREGTEAFFGQGTRLTVV.

The rearrangement uses TRBV19 and TRBJ2-5, with 9 bases fitting TRBD1. After removal of 4 bases from V and 6 bases from J, the junction contained 3 bases not matched to a gene. CDR1 and CDR2 (germline): LNHDA, SQIVND (reference sequence). The CDR3 totals 13 residues. The CDR3 DNA reads TGTGCCAGTAGTACGGGACAGGGAAAGACCCAGTACTTC. It specifies CASSTGQGKTQYF. Full variable domain (outside the CDR3, taken from reference TRBV19 and TRBJ2-5): DGGITQSPKYLFRKEGQNVTLSCEQNLNHDAMYWYRQDPGQGLRLIYYSQIVNDFQKGDIAEGYSVSREKKESFPLTVTSAQKNPTAFYLCASSTGQGKTQYFGPGTRLLVL.

The V gene is TRBV10-3, the J gene TRBJ2-5; D perhaps matches TRBD1 (6 bases). The tail of the sequence fits TRBJ2-7 better, so the J call may be wrong. The V gene's germline CDR1 is ENHRY and CDR2 SYGVKD. The CDR3 is 14 residues long. CDR3 region: CAISEGTQSYEQYF. CDR3 in DNA: TGTGCCATCAGTGAGGGGACACAATCCTACGAGCAGTACTTC.

The chain recombines TRBV4-1 with TRBJ2-1, with TRBD2 matching 11 bases. Per the germline V gene, CDR1 is MGHRA and CDR2 is YSYEKL. The CDR3 is 18 residues long. The V and J ends lost 0 bases and 4 bases, in that order; junction bases with no gene match: 8. The CDR3 sequence is CASSQEGQTSGAYNEQFF. CDR3 bases: TGCGCCAGCAGCCAAGAGGGCCAGACTAGCGGGGCATACAATGAGCAGTTCTTC.

This rearrangement joins TRBV12-5 to TRBJ2-7; 11 bases map to TRBD1. This CDR3 has 17 amino acids. Germline-derived CDR1 and CDR2 are LGHNT and FRNRAP. After removal of 3 bases from V and 0 bases from J, the junction contained 7 bases not matched to a gene. The CDR3 sequence: CASGFGTGGLSSYEQYF. The CDR3 nucleotides read TGTGCTAGTGGTTTCGGGACAGGGGGTTTAAGCTCCTACGAGCAGTACTTC.

DNA for the CDR3: TGTGCCAGCAGCAATACGATGACAGACGGCGAGCAGTACTTC. Translating gives CASSNTMTDGEQYF. The chain recombines TRBV7-2 with TRBJ2-5; D perhaps matches TRBD1 (5 bases). TRBJ2-7 matches the DNA end more closely, so the J call is doubtful. Looked up from germline, CDR1 is SGHTA and CDR2 is FQGNSA. The CDR3 has 14 amino acids.

Regarding this clone: Within the sample, other DNA sequences also encode this same CDR3. The chain uses TRBV6-5 and TRBJ1-6, with 7 bases aligning to TRBD1. With V trimmed by 5 bases and J by 13 bases, 14 bases remained unmatched. Germline V gives CDR1 MNHEY, CDR2 SVGAGI. This CDR3 comprises 15 residues. CDR3 amino acids: CASSPQTGESSPLHF. DNA of the CDR3: TGTGCCAGCAGTCCTCAAACAGGGGAAAGTTCCCCCCTCCACTTT.

The gene calls are TRBV7-9 and TRBJ2-7; D call uncertain. The CDR3 spans 12 residues. V dropped 4 bases and J dropped 5 bases, with 9 bases sitting between them. Germline CDR1 and CDR2: SEHNR and FQNEAQ (reference sequence). CDR3 in amino acids: CASSSTGDEQYF. The CDR3 DNA follows: TGTGCCAGCAGCTCCACGGGTGACGAGCAGTACTTC.

V is TRBV7-6 and J is TRBJ1-4; 9 bases fit TRBD1. With V trimmed by 1 base and J by 11 bases, 5 bases remained unmatched. CDR3 length: 14 amino acids. The germline V gene has CDR1 SGHVS and CDR2 FNYEAQ. This CDR3 is CASSLDAGQGKLFF. CDR3 in DNA: TGTGCCAGCAGCTTAGATGCGGGACAGGGCAAACTGTTTTTT.

The chain couples TRBV2 to TRBJ1-5; 11 bases match TRBD1. The CDR3 loop spans 17 amino acids. V lost 4 bases and J lost 2; bases outside the gene matches: 7. Germline V CDR1 and CDR2: SNHLY, FYNNEI. CDR3 bases: TGTGCCAGCAGTGGGACAGGGGGCGCCGGAGGCAATCAGCCCCAGCATTTT. Translating it yields CASSGTGGAGGNQPQHF.

The rearrangement links TRBV6-6 to TRBJ2-1; TRBD1 aligns across 8 bases. With 7 bases clipped from V and 5 bases from J, the junction kept 10 bases outside the gene matches. Looked up from germline, CDR1 is MNHNY and CDR2 is SVGAGI (reference sequence). This CDR3 has 15 residues. The CDR3 DNA follows: TGTGCCAGCACCCAGAGGGCAGGGGGCCACAATGAGCAGTTCTTC. Translated: CASTQRAGGHNEQFF.

The chain is built from TRBV29-1 and TRBJ1-1; 8 nucleotides align to TRBD1. CDR1 is SQVTM, CDR2 ANQGSEA, per germline. The CDR3 contains 10 residues. V gave up 5 bases and J gave up 7 bases; unmatched junction bases: 0. CDR3 loop: CSVTGGEAFF. The CDR3 coding sequence is TGCAGCGTTACAGGGGGTGAAGCTTTCTTT.

The chain combines TRBV10-3 with TRBJ1-2; 7 nucleotides align to TRBD1. CDR1 and CDR2 from the germline V gene are ENHRY and SYGVKD. The CDR3 covers 15 residues. The ends lost 10 bases at V and 0 bases at J; junction bases unmatched: 11. The CDR3: CATRPGTDSNYGYTF. CDR3 coding DNA: TGTGCCACCAGGCCCGGGACAGATTCTAACTATGGCTACACCTTC.

This chain uses TRBV2 with TRBJ1-1, with unresolved D. Germline V lookup: CDR1 SNHLY, CDR2 FYNNEI. V was trimmed by 3 bases and J by 4 bases, leaving 12 bases between them. The CDR3 consists of 14 residues. CDR3 sequence reads: CASSEWALGTEAFF. The CDR3 DNA is TGTGCCAGCAGTGAGTGGGCGTTGGGCACTGAAGCTTTCTTT.

The chain has TRBV5-1 and TRBJ2-3, with D tentatively TRBD2 (5 bases). V lost 1 base and J 0 bases, leaving 9 bases between the germline ends. The CDR3 loop spans 15 amino acids. Germline-derived CDR1 and CDR2 are SGHRS and YFSETQ. The CDR3 spells CASSLMEDSTDTQYF. The CDR3 region has the DNA TGCGCCAGCAGCTTGATGGAGGACAGCACAGATACGCAGTATTTT.

This clone was observed a handful of times. The chain uses TRBV29-1 and TRBJ1-2; 11 bases fit TRBD1. Germline V gene lookup returns CDR1 SQVTM and CDR2 ANQGSEA. CDR3 size: 16 residues. The ends lost 2 bases at V and 4 bases at J; junction bases unmatched: 9. The CDR3 spells CSVESPDRGQIYGYTF. CDR3 sequence (DNA): TGCAGCGTTGAAAGCCCGGACAGGGGGCAGATCTATGGCTACACCTTC. Complete variable domain (other parts from reference TRBV29-1 and TRBJ1-2): SAVISQKPSRDICQRGTSLTIQCQVDSQVTMMFWYRQQPGQSLTLIATANQGSEATYESGFVIDKFPISRPNLTFSTLTVSNMSPEDSSIYLCSVESPDRGQIYGYTFGSGTRLTVV.

The chain uses TRBV4-1 and TRBJ2-3; 7 bases map to TRBD1. CDR3 length equals 17 residues. V shed 3 bases and J 2 bases; nucleotides not matched to a gene: 11. CDR1 and CDR2 from the germline V gene are MGHRA and YSYEKL. DNA of the CDR3: TGCGCCAGCAGCCACACAAGGGAAGGGGGCCTCACAGATACGCAGTATTTT. It is translated as CASSHTREGGLTDTQYF.

This chain connects TRBV7-2 to TRBJ1-5, with D perhaps TRBD1 (5 bases). CDR3 length: 15 residues. The germline V gene encodes CDR1 SGHTA and CDR2 FQGNSA. The V end lost 3 bases, the J end lost 0 bases, and 9 bases lay between the germline ends. CDR3 sequence (DNA): TGTGCCAGCAGCTTTGACAGCTATAGCAATCAGCCCCAGCATTTT. This gives the protein CASSFDSYSNQPQHF.

The gene calls are TRBV4-2 and TRBJ1-5; tentative D call: TRBD1 (6 bases). Germline-derived CDR1 and CDR2 are LGHNA and YNFKEQ. CDR3 length: 15 amino acids. V lost 0 bases and J lost 5, with 11 bases in between. The CDR3 DNA follows: TGTGCCAGCAGCCAAGACAACAGGGCCGATCAGCCCCAGCATTTT. Residues: CASSQDNRADQPQHF.

This clone appeared a single time. J is TRBJ2-5 and V is TRBV6-4; weak D call: TRBD1 (6 bases). The germline V gene encodes CDR1 MRHNA and CDR2 SNTAGT. V was trimmed by 6 bases and J by 5 bases, leaving 13 bases between them. This CDR3 is 13 amino acids long. The CDR3 DNA follows: TGTGCCAGCAGCATGACAGGTCGGGAGACCCAGTACTTC. Translating gives CASSMTGRETQYF.

The rearrangement joins TRBV7-9 to TRBJ2-5; TRBD1 is a possible D gene (5 bases). Germline CDR1 is SEHNR and CDR2 is FQNEAQ (reference sequence). The ends were cut back, 2 bases at V and 5 bases at J, with 6 bases in the middle. This CDR3 is built from 12 residues. As DNA, the CDR3 is TGTGCCAGCAGCTTATCAGGGGAGACCCAGTACTTC. Its protein product is CASSLSGETQYF. The variable domain in full, completed from reference TRBV7-9 and TRBJ2-5, reads DTGVSQNPRHKITKRGQNVTFRCDPISEHNRLYWYRQTLGQGPEFLTYFQNEAQLEKSRLLSDRFSAERPKGSFSTLEIQRTEQGDSAMYLCASSLSGETQYFGPGTRLLVL.

The chain combines TRBV11-2 with TRBJ1-4; no clear D gene. This CDR3 contains 14 residues. Germline-derived CDR1 and CDR2 are SGHAT and FQNNGV. Trimming took 1 base from V and 4 from J, leaving 7 bases between them. Here the CDR3 reads CASSLGHNNEKLFF. Written as DNA, the CDR3 is TGTGCCAGCAGCTTAGGGCACAATAATGAAAAACTGTTTTTT.